This record concerns one T cell receptor (beta chain) sequence. The antigen is not known. This CDR3 has 19 residues. The V and J ends lost 0 bases and 1 base, in that order; junction bases with no gene match: 8. Germline CDR1 MNHNS, CDR2 SASEGT. This sample stems from a study of cytomegalovirus exposure and HLA in healthy donors. The wider study: The 110 or so validation repertoires were produced on the same platform as the 650 to 800 repertoires of the first cohort. This was reported in a later analysis. Study results and caveats: 150 to 200 TCR beta chains were listed as cytomegalovirus-associated.

Sequencing used immunoSEQ multiplex PCR; TCRdb keeps in-frame clones, though not all of them. The data contain roughly 56,000 clones, 75% to 95% of them seen just once; the ten biggest clones take up around 2.2%. The chain employs TRBV6-1 and TRBJ2-2; TRBD2 agrees at 10 bases. Material: PBMCs. This sequence was found in a woman between 25 and 40 years old in good health and CMV-seronegative. The CDR3 loop is CASSEAFPSGSLNTGELFF. The CDR3 nucleotides are TGTGCCAGCAGTGAAGCATTCCCTAGCGGGAGTTTGAACACCGGGGAGCTGTTTTTT.